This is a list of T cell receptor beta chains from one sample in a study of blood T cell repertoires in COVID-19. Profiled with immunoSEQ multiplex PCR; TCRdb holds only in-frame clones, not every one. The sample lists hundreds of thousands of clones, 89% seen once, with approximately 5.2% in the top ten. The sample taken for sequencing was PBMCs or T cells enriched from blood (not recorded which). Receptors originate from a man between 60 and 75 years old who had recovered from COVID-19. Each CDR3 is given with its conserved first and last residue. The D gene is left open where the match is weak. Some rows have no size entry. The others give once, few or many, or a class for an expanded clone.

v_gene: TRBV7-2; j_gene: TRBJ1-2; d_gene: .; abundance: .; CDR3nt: TGTGCCAGCAGCTTATATCGGGGGGCTAACTATGGCTACACCTTC; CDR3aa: CASSLYRGANYGYTF
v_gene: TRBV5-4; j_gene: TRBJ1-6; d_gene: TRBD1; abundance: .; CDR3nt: TGTGCCAGCAGCTTTTGGGACAGGGGATCCAATTCACCCCTCCACTTT; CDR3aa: CASSFWDRGSNSPLHF
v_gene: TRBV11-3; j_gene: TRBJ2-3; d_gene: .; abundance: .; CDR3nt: TGTGCCAGCAGCTACGATCGGGGGAGACCTGGGGATACGCAGTATTTT; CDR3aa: CASSYDRGRPGDTQYF
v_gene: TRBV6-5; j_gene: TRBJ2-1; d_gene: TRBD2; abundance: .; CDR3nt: TGTGCCAGCAGTTCCCTAGCGGGAACCTACAATGAGCAGTTCTTC; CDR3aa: CASSSLAGTYNEQFF
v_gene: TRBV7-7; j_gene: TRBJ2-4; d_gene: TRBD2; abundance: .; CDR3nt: TGTGCTAGCAGCCCCTCTGGACCCGGACTAGCGGGAAGGGACCTGGCCAAAAACATTCAGTACTTC; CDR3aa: CASSPSGPGLAGRDLAKNIQYF
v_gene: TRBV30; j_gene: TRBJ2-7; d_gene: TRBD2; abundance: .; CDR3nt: TGTGCCTGGAGGGGAGGGGTTGGCCGCCACTCGGGCGCAGCGACCTACGAGCAGTACTTC; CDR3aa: CAWRGGVGRHSGAATYEQYF
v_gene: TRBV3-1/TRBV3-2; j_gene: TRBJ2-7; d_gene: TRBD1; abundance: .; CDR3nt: TGTGCCAGCAGGGGGACAGGGGGGTCCTACGAGCAGTACTTC; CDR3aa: CASRGTGGSYEQYF
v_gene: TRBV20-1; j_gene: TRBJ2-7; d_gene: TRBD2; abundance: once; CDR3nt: TGCAGTGCTAGTGTCCATTGGCTAGCGGGAGTCAGCGAGCAGTACTTC; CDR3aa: CSASVHWLAGVSEQYF
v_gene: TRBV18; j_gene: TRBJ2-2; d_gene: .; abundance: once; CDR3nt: TGTGCCAGCTCACAAAGCAGGCTCTCCACCGGGGAGCTGTTTTTT; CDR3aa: CASSQSRLSTGELFF
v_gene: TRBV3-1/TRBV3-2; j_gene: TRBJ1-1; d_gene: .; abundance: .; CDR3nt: TGTGCCAGCAGGGCGCACAGGAGTACCAACATGAACACTGAAGCTTTCTTT; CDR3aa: CASRAHRSTNMNTEAFF
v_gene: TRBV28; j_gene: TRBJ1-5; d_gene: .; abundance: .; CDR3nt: TGTGCCAGCAGCCGACCTGGGGCGAGCAATCAGCCCCAGCATTTT; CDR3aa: CASSRPGASNQPQHF
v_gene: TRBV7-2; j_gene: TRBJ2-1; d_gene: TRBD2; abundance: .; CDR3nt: TGTGCCAGCAGCTTAGCTGGGACTAGCGGGAGGGGTTACAATGAGCAGTTCTTC; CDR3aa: CASSLAGTSGRGYNEQFF
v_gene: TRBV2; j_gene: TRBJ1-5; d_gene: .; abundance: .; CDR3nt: TGTGCCAGCAGTGAAACCAGGTTACCTCAGCCCCAGCATTTT; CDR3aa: CASSETRLPQPQHF
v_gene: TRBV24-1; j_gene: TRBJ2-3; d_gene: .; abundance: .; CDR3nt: TGTGCCACCAGTGATTTTAAGGGAGTTCCAGATACGCAGTATTTT; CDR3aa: CATSDFKGVPDTQYF
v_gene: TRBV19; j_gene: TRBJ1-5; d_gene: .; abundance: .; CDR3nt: TGTGCCACCCGCTGGGCCCAATATAGCAATCAGCCCCAGCATTTT; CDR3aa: CATRWAQYSNQPQHF
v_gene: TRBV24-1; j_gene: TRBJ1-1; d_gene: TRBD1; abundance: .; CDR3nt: TGTGCCACCAGTGATTCGTCGACAGGGCTGGGGACTGAAGCTTTCTTT; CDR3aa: CATSDSSTGLGTEAFF
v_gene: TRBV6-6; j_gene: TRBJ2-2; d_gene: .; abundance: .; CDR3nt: TGTGCCACCTCGGGGGCCGGGGAGCTGTTTTTT; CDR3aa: CATSGAGELFF
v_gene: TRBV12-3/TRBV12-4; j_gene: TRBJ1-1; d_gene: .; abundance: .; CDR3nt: TGTGCCAGCAGTGCCCAGGGGCTTGGAGCTTTCTTT; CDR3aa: CASSAQGLGAFF
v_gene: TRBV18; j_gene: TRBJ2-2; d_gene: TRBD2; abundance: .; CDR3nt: TGTGCCAGCTCACCAACCGGGACTAGCGGGTACACCGGGGAGCTGTTTTTT; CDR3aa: CASSPTGTSGYTGELFF
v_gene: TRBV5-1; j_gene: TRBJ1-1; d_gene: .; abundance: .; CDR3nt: TGCGCCAGCAGCCTCTTAGGGGTTGGGAACACTGAAGCTTTCTTT; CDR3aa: CASSLLGVGNTEAFF
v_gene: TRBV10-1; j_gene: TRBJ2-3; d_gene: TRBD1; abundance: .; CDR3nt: TGCGCCAGCAGCGACAGGGACCCTAGCACAGATACGCAGTATTTT; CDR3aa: CASSDRDPSTDTQYF
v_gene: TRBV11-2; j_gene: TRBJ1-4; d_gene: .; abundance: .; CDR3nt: TGTGCCAGCAGCGCCAACAGGGCTACTAATGAAAAACTGTTTTTT; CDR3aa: CASSANRATNEKLFF
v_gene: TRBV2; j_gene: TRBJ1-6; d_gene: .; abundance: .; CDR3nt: TGTGCCAGCAGAGAACAGGGATATAATTCACCCCTCCACTTT; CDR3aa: CASREQGYNSPLHF
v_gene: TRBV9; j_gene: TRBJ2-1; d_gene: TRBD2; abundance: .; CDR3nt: TGTGCCAGCAGCGTCGTTAGCGGGAGCATCTATGAGCAGTTCTTC; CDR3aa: CASSVVSGSIYEQFF
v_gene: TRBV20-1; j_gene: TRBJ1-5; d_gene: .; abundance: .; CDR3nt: TGCAGTGCTAGTAGTCGGATCGCAGGGGGCAATCAGCCCCAGCATTTT; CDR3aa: CSASSRIAGGNQPQHF
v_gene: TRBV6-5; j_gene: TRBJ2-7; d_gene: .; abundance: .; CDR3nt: TGTGCCAGCATTTTACAGGGCTACGAGCAGTACTTC; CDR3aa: CASILQGYEQYF
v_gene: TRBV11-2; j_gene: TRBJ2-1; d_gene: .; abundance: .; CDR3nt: TGTGCCAGCAGCCGCAGGGCGGTCTCCTACAATGAGCAGTTCTTC; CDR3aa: CASSRRAVSYNEQFF
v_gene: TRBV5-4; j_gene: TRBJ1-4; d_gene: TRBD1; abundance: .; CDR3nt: TGTGCCAGCAGCTCCGGGACAGTCAATGAAAAACTGTTTTTT; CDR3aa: CASSSGTVNEKLFF
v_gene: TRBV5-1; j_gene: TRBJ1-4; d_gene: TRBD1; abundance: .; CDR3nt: TGCGCCAGCAGCTCGACCGGGACAGAATATGAAAAACTGTTTTTT; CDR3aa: CASSSTGTEYEKLFF
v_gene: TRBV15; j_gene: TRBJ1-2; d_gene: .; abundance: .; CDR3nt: TGTGCCACCAGCAGAGATTATCTGAGGGAGCCAGCCTATGGCTACACCTTC; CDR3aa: CATSRDYLREPAYGYTF
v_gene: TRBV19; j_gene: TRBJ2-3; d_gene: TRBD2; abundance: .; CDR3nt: TGTGCCAGTAGTATAGGTTCGACTAGCGGGGCCACAGATACGCAGTATTTT; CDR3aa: CASSIGSTSGATDTQYF
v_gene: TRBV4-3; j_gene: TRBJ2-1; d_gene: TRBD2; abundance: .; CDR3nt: TGCGCCAGCAGCCAAGATCGAAAAGCGGGAGGTGGCAATGAGCAGTTCTTC; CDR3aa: CASSQDRKAGGGNEQFF
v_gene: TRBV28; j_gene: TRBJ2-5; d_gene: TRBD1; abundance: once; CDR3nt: TGTGCCAGCAGTTTGCAGGGGGCGGGGGAGACCCAGTACTTC; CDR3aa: CASSLQGAGETQYF